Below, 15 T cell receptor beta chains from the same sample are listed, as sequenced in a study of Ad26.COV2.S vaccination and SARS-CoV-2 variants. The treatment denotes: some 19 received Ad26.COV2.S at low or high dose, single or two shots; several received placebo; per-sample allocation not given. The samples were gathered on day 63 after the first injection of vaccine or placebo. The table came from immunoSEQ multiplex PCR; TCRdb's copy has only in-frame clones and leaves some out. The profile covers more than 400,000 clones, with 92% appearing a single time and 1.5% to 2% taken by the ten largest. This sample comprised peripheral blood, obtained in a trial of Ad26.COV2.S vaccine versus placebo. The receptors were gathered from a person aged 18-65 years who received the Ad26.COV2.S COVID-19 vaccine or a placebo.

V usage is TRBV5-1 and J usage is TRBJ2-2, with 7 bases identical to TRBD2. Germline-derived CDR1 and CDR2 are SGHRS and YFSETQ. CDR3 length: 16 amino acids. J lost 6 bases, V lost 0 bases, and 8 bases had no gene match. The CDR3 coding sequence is TGCGCCAGCAGCTTGGATTTGCGGGGGTACGCCGGGGAGCTGTTTTTT. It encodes CASSLDLRGYAGELFF.

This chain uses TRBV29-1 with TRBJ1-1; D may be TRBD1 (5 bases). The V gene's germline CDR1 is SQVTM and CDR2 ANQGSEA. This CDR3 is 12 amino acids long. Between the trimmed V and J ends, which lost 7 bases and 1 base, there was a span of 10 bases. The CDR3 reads CSAGGTNTEAFF. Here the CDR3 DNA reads TGCAGCGCGGGGGGGACGAACACTGAAGCTTTCTTT.

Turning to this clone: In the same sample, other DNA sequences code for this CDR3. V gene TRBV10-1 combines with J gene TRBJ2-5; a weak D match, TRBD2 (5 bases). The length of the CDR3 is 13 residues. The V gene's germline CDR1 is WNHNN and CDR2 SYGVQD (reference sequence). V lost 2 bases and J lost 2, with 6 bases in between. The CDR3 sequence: CASSESGQETQYF. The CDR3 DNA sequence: TGCGCCAGCAGTGAGAGCGGACAAGAGACCCAGTACTTC.

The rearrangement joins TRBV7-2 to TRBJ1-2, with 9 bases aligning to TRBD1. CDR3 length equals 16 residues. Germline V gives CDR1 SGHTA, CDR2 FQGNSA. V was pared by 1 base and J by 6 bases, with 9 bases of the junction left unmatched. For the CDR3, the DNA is TGTGCCAGCAGCTTAGAAGGGACAGGGTTTCTCCATGGCTACACCTTC. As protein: CASSLEGTGFLHGYTF.

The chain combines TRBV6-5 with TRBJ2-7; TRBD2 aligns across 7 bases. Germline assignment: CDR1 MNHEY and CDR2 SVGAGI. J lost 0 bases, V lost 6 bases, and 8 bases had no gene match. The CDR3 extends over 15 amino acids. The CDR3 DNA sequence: TGTGCCAGCAGCACTAGCGATATTAGCTCCTACGAGCAGTACTTC. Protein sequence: CASSTSDISSYEQYF.

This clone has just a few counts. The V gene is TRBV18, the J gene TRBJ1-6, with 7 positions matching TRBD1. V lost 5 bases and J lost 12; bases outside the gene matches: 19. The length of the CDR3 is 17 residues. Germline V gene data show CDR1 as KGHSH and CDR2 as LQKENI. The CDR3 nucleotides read TGTGCCAGCTCATTATCCCGGGGAGGGACAGACTTGTTACCCCTCCACTTT. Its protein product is CASSLSRGGTDLLPLHF.

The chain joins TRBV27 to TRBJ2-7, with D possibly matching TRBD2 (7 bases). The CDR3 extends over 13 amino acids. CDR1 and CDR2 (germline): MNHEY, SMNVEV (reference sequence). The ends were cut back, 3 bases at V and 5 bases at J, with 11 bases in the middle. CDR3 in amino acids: CASSFGGPDEQYF. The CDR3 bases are TGTGCCAGCAGTTTCGGGGGGCCGGACGAGCAGTACTTC.

This CDR3 is CASSQVGRRRTSPYEQYF. The CDR3 coding sequence is TGTGCCAGCAGCCAAGTGGGGCGGCGTAGGACCTCTCCCTACGAGCAGTACTTC. The rearrangement joins TRBV3-1 (or the pseudogene TRBV3-2) to TRBJ2-7, with D perhaps matching TRBD1 (5 bases). There are 18 residues in the CDR3. CDR1 LGHDT and CDR2 YNNKEL come from the germline V gene (reference sequence). V was clipped by 1 base and J by 2 bases, with 21 bases between them.

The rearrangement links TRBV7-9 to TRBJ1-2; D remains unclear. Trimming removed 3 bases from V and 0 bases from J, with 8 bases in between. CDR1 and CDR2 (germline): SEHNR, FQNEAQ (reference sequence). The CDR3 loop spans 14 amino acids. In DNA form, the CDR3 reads TGTGCCAGCAGCTTTGGGCAGCCTAACTATGGCTACACCTTC. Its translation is CASSFGQPNYGYTF. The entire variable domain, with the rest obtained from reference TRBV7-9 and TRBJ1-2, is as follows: DTGVSQNPRHKITKRGQNVTFRCDPISEHNRLYWYRQTLGQGPEFLTYFQNEAQLEKSRLLSDRFSAERPKGSFSTLEIQRTEQGDSAMYLCASSFGQPNYGYTFGSGTRLTVV.

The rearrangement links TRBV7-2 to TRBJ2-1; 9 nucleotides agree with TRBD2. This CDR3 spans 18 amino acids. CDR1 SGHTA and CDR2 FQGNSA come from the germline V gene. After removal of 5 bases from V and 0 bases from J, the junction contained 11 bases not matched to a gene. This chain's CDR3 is CASSLSFAGGSSYNEQFF. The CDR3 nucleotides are TGTGCCAGCAGCCTATCTTTTGCGGGGGGGAGCTCCTACAATGAGCAGTTCTTC.

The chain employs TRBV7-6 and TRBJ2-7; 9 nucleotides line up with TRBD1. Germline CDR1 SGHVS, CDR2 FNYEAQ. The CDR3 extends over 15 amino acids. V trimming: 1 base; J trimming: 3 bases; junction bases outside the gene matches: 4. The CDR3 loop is CASSLDRGRNYEQYF. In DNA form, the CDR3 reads TGTGCCAGCAGCTTAGACAGGGGGCGCAACTACGAGCAGTACTTC.

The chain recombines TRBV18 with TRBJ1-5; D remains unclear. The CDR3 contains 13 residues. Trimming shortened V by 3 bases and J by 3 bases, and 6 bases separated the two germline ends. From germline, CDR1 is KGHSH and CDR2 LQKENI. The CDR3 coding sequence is TGTGCCAGCTCACCTACAGACAATCAGCCCCAGCATTTT. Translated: CASSPTDNQPQHF.

CDR3 sequence: CASSLARGGRISYTF. CDR3 nucleotide sequence: TGCGCCAGCAGCTTGGCCCGGGGGGGGCGCATAAGCTACACCTTC. The genes are TRBV5-1 and TRBJ1-2; TRBD1 might be the D (6 bases). The V gene's germline CDR1 is SGHRS and CDR2 YFSETQ. This CDR3 is 15 amino acids long. V was cut by 0 bases and J by 9 bases, with 18 bases left in between.

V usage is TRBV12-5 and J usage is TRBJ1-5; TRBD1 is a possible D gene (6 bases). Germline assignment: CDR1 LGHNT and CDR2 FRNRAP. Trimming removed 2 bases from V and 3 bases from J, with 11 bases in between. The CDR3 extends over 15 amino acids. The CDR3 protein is CASGLLQGYNQPQHF. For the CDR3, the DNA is TGTGCTAGTGGTTTGTTACAGGGATACAATCAGCCCCAGCATTTT.

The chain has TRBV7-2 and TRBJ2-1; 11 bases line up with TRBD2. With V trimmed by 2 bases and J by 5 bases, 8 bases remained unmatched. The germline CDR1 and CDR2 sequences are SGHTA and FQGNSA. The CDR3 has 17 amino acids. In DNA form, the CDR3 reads TGTGCCAGCAGCTTAATAACACTAGCGGGGGCCAACAATGAGCAGTTCTTC. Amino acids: CASSLITLAGANNEQFF.